These 26 T cell receptor beta chains originate from one sample sequenced in a study of blood T cell repertoires in COVID-19. Clones were sequenced by immunoSEQ multiplex PCR, and TCRdb holds only the in-frame ones, with some missing. The data show 280,000 or so clones, with 88% seen just once and about 9.8% held by the top ten. Sequencing input: peripheral blood. The receptors originated from a man younger than 35 with active or convalescent COVID-19.

This sequence joins TRBV21-1 and TRBJ1-4; no check of the table's D call, TRBD1, against the DNA was made. TRBV21-1 is described as a pseudogene. This CDR3 has 17 residues. The CDR3 sequence: CASEAKIEQGRWEKLFF. The CDR3 DNA follows: TGTGCCAGCGAAGCCAAGATAGAACAGGGGAGATGGGAAAAACTGTTTTTT.

This chain joins TRBV5-6 and TRBJ2-1; the match to TRBD2 covers 13 bases. CDR1 and CDR2 from the germline V gene are SGHDT and YYEEEE. The V and J ends lost 0 bases and 7 bases, in that order; junction bases with no gene match: 7. The CDR3 contains 17 residues. DNA for the CDR3: TGTGCCAGCAGCTTGGCGGGACTAGCGGGGCTATTAAATGAGCAGTTCTTC. Translated, it gives CASSLAGLAGLLNEQFF.

This chain connects TRBV6-2 or TRBV6-3 to TRBJ2-7; 12 nucleotides agree with TRBD1. The germline V gene has CDR1 MNHEY and CDR2 SVGEGT. The CDR3 is made up of 17 amino acids. V lost 1 base and J lost 3; bases outside the gene matches: 7. As DNA, the CDR3 is TGTGCCAGCAGTTACTGGAGGGGACAGGGGGCGGACTACGAGCAGTACTTC. Protein: CASSYWRGQGADYEQYF.

This clone has just one count. This rearrangement joins TRBV7-9 to TRBJ2-1; 10 bases map to TRBD1. CDR3 size: 13 residues. V shed 11 bases and J 7 bases; nucleotides not matched to a gene: 8. The germline V gene encodes CDR1 SEHNR and CDR2 FQNEAQ (reference sequence). CDR3 region: CAGRQGAVNEQFF. In nucleotides, the CDR3 is TGTGCCGGGCGACAGGGGGCGGTGAATGAGCAGTTCTTC.

The chain recombines TRBV3-1 (or the pseudogene TRBV3-2) with TRBJ1-5; D is possibly TRBD1 (6 bases). The CDR3 has 16 residues. Germline CDR1 and CDR2: LGHDT and YNNKEL (reference sequence). With 7 bases removed from V and 0 bases from J, the gap between germline ends came to 16 bases. CDR3 sequence reads: CASKSRTDDSNQPQHF. As DNA, the CDR3 is TGTGCCAGCAAAAGCAGGACAGATGATAGCAATCAGCCCCAGCATTTT.

The gene calls are TRBV12-3 or TRBV12-4 and TRBJ2-1; 7 bases are shared with TRBD1. With V trimmed by 5 bases and J by 13 bases, 11 bases remained unmatched. This CDR3 has 13 residues. The DNA of the CDR3 is TGTGCCAGCAGTCCAGTAATATCAGGGGGACAGTTCTTC. Translating it yields CASSPVISGGQFF.

In nucleotides, the CDR3 is TGTGCCAGCAGTTACTCAGCTAGCGGGAGATATTACGAGCAGTACTTC. Translation gives CASSYSASGRYYEQYF. The chain carries TRBV6-5 and TRBJ2-7, with 10 bases matching TRBD2. V was clipped by 0 bases and J by 4 bases; unmatched bases: 6. Germline CDR1 is MNHEY and CDR2 is SVGAGI. CDR3 length: 16 amino acids.

This chain links TRBV5-1 with TRBJ1-1; the D gene is possibly TRBD1 (5 bases). Germline CDR1 SGHRS, CDR2 YFSETQ. Trimming took 2 bases from V and 3 from J, leaving 11 bases between them. The CDR3 is 14 amino acids. The chain's CDR3 is CASSLEGHYTEAFF. The CDR3 coding sequence is TGCGCCAGCAGCTTAGAAGGACACTACACTGAAGCTTTCTTT.

The V call is TRBV3-1 (or the pseudogene TRBV3-2), the J call TRBJ2-7; D might be TRBD1 (6 bases). CDR1 and CDR2 (germline): LGHDT, YNNKEL (reference sequence). V lost 5 bases and J lost 1, with 9 bases in between. The CDR3 is made up of 13 amino acids. CDR3 sequence reads: CASSYRDSYEQYF. CDR3 coding DNA: TGTGCCAGCAGCTACAGGGATTCCTACGAGCAGTACTTC.

This clone was picked up one time. The chain employs TRBV5-4 and TRBJ1-3; D not resolved. Trimming removed 0 bases at V and 0 bases at J, with 10 bases between. CDR1 and CDR2 (germline): SGHNT, YYREEE (reference sequence). CDR3 length: 16 residues. CDR3 sequence (DNA): TGTGCCAGCAGCTTGGACGTGCTGAGCTCTGGAAACACCATATATTTT. The encoded protein is CASSLDVLSSGNTIYF.

The chain recombines TRBV25-1 with TRBJ1-1; D is possibly TRBD1 (5 bases). The germline V and J ends were trimmed by 9 bases and 4 bases, with 9 bases remaining between them. This CDR3 region has 11 residues. The germline CDR1 and CDR2 sequences are MGHDK and SYGVNS. CDR3: CASGQGTEAFF. The DNA of the CDR3 is TGTGCCAGTGGTCAGGGCACTGAAGCTTTCTTT. Based on the CDR3 plus reference TRBV25-1 and TRBJ1-1, the full variable domain is EADIYQTPRYLVIGTGKKITLECSQTMGHDKMYWYQQDPGMELHLIHYSYGVNSTEKGDLSSESTVSRIRTEHFPLTLESARPSHTSQYLCASGQGTEAFFGQGTRLTVV.

This clone turned up a few times. This chain uses TRBV7-2 with TRBJ2-7, with 11 bases matching TRBD2. V was pared by 4 bases and J by 6 bases, with 8 bases of the junction left unmatched. The CDR3 contains 15 residues. CDR1 and CDR2 from the germline V gene are SGHTA and FQGNSA. This chain's CDR3 is CASSWTSGSSGEQYF. The CDR3 nucleotides read TGTGCCAGCAGCTGGACTAGCGGGTCTTCTGGCGAGCAGTACTTC.

The chain combines TRBV5-4 with TRBJ2-1, with 10 bases aligning to TRBD1. CDR1 and CDR2 (germline): SGHNT, YYREEE (reference sequence). The CDR3 covers 16 residues. J gave up 3 bases and V 3 bases, and 6 bases lay outside the gene matches. The CDR3 bases are TGTGCCAGCAGCTACCTCGGGACAGGGGACTACAATGAGCAGTTCTTC. Its translation: CASSYLGTGDYNEQFF.

The V call is TRBV13, the J call TRBJ2-4; the match to TRBD2 covers 7 bases. The CDR3 has 17 amino acids. Germline lookup yields CDR1 PRHDT and CDR2 FYEKMQ (reference sequence). Trimming cost V 1 base and J 0 bases; bases outside gene matches: 6. The CDR3 protein is CASSLASSGVAKNIQYF. Written as DNA, the CDR3 is TGTGCCAGCAGCTTAGCATCTAGCGGAGTAGCCAAAAACATTCAGTACTTC. Together with reference TRBV13 and TRBJ2-4, the CDR3 gives the full variable domain: AAGVIQSPRHLIKEKRETATLKCYPIPRHDTVYWYQQGPGQDPQFLISFYEKMQSDKGSIPDRFSAQQFSDYHSELNMSSLELGDSALYFCASSLASSGVAKNIQYFGAGTRLSVL.

This rearrangement joins TRBV5-4 to TRBJ2-1; the D gene is possibly TRBD1 (5 bases). From germline, CDR1 is SGHNT and CDR2 YYREEE (reference sequence). The CDR3 contains 16 residues. Trimming left V 2 bases short and J 0 bases short, with 12 bases between. The CDR3 nucleotides are TGTGCCAGCAGCTTAGCCCAGGGCACCTCCTACAATGAGCAGTTCTTC. As protein: CASSLAQGTSYNEQFF. Based on the CDR3 plus reference TRBV5-4 and TRBJ2-1, the full variable domain is ETGVTQSPTHLIKTRGQQVTLRCSSQSGHNTVSWYQQALGQGPQFIFQYYREEENGRGNFPPRFSGLQFPNYSSELNVNALELDDSALYLCASSLAQGTSYNEQFFGPGTRLTVL.

DNA for the CDR3: TGCAGTGCTAGTCGGCAGGGCGACTCCTACGAGCAGTACTTC. The encoded protein is CSASRQGDSYEQYF. The chain recombines TRBV20-1 with TRBJ2-7; perhaps TRBD1 as D (5 bases). Germline lookup yields CDR1 DFQATT and CDR2 SNEGSKA (reference sequence). The CDR3 has 14 amino acids. V was pared by 3 bases and J by 0 bases, with 12 bases between.

For the CDR3, the DNA is TGTGCCAGCAGCCTAAAAACGTCTCGGGGAATCTATGGCTACACCTTC. Residues: CASSLKTSRGIYGYTF. The chain is built from TRBV14 and TRBJ1-2; no definite D call. Germline V gene data show CDR1 as SGHDN and CDR2 as FVKESK. This CDR3 is 16 amino acids long. Trimming pared 4 bases from V and 4 bases from J, leaving 19 bases between.

V is TRBV6-5 and J is TRBJ2-5; 7 nucleotides line up with TRBD2. Germline trimming cut 3 bases from V and 5 bases from J; bases unmatched to any gene: 12. The V gene's germline CDR1 is MNHEY and CDR2 SVGAGI. There are 16 residues in the CDR3. The CDR3 reads CASSYAPPGEGETQYF. The CDR3 DNA sequence: TGTGCCAGCAGTTATGCCCCCCCGGGGGAGGGCGAGACCCAGTACTTC.

This rearrangement joins TRBV7-9 to TRBJ2-7; TRBD1 matches 12 bases. This CDR3 spans 15 amino acids. Germline CDR1 is SEHNR and CDR2 is FQNEAQ (reference sequence). V was clipped by 3 bases and J by 6 bases; unmatched bases: 6. The CDR3 here is CASSFGTGGPLEQYF. The CDR3 coding sequence is TGTGCCAGCAGCTTTGGGACAGGGGGCCCGCTCGAGCAGTACTTC.

The chain has TRBV11-2 and TRBJ2-1, with TRBD2 identical over 12 bases. Per germline, CDR1 SGHAT and CDR2 FQNNGV. Trimming cost V 3 bases and J 9 bases; bases outside gene matches: 9. The CDR3 runs to 16 residues. The CDR3 loop is CASSLWSSGGAGEQFF. The CDR3 DNA is TGTGCCAGCAGCTTGTGGTCTAGCGGGGGGGCCGGTGAGCAGTTCTTC.

This clone was counted once. The chain has TRBV6-2 or TRBV6-3 and TRBJ1-6, with a possible D match to TRBD1 (6 bases). Germline V CDR1 and CDR2: MNHEY, SVGEGT. This CDR3 spans 17 amino acids. The V end was cut by 0 bases, the J end by 2 bases, with 11 bases between. CDR3 nucleotide sequence: TGTGCCAGCAGTTACTCGACGGGGGGGCCCTATAATTCACCCCTCCACTTT. This codes for CASSYSTGGPYNSPLHF.

The V gene is TRBV19, the J gene TRBJ1-1, with D hard to call. Between the trimmed V and J ends, which lost 4 bases and 1 base, there was a span of 7 bases. The CDR3 is 13 residues long. CDR1 and CDR2 (germline): LNHDA, SQIVND (reference sequence). CDR3 in amino acids: CASSTGENTEAFF. The CDR3, as DNA: TGTGCCAGTAGTACCGGGGAGAACACTGAAGCTTTCTTT.

This clone was detected only a few times. The chain couples TRBV5-4 to TRBJ2-7; 7 nucleotides line up with TRBD2. Looked up from germline, CDR1 is SGHNT and CDR2 is YYREEE (reference sequence). With 4 bases clipped from V and 5 bases from J, the junction kept 9 bases outside the gene matches. The CDR3 extends over 14 amino acids. CDR3 coding DNA: TGTGCCAGCAGCCCGAAAGCGGGGTTCGACGAGCAGTACTTC. Amino acids: CASSPKAGFDEQYF. Full variable domain (rest looked up from reference TRBV5-4 and TRBJ2-7): ETGVTQSPTHLIKTRGQQVTLRCSSQSGHNTVSWYQQALGQGPQFIFQYYREEENGRGNFPPRFSGLQFPNYSSELNVNALELDDSALYLCASSPKAGFDEQYFGPGTRLTVT.

J is TRBJ1-2 and V is TRBV9; the D is unclear. CDR1 is SGDLS, CDR2 YYNGEE, per germline. V was cut by 4 bases and J by 6 bases, with 16 bases left in between. The CDR3 runs to 14 residues. This CDR3 is CASSPRGSLDGYTF. The CDR3 nucleotides read TGTGCCAGCAGCCCCCGTGGCAGCCTAGATGGCTACACCTTC. The full variable domain, with the rest looked up from reference TRBV9 and TRBJ1-2, is DSGVTQTPKHLITATGQRVTLRCSPRSGDLSVYWYQQSLDQGLQFLIQYYNGEERAKGNILERFSAQQFPDLHSELNLSSLELGDSALYFCASSPRGSLDGYTFGSGTRLTVV.

This clone appeared a single time. This sequence joins TRBV18 and TRBJ1-1; 9 nucleotides line up with TRBD1. Germline V lookup: CDR1 KGHSH, CDR2 LQKENI. Trimming cost V 3 bases and J 6 bases; bases outside gene matches: 2. The CDR3 sequence is 13 residues long. DNA of the CDR3: TGTGCCAGCTCACCCCGGGACAGGGCTGAAGCTTTCTTT. It translates to CASSPRDRAEAFF.

This sequence joins TRBV19 and TRBJ2-2; 9 bases fit TRBD1. After removal of 8 bases from V and 5 bases from J, the junction contained 18 bases not matched to a gene. Germline CDR1 LNHDA, CDR2 SQIVND (reference sequence). The CDR3 runs 18 residues. The CDR3 coding sequence is TGTGCCAGTCAAAAGGGGACAGGGAATCCCGATTGGACCGGGGAGCTGTTTTTT. It codes for CASQKGTGNPDWTGELFF. The variable domain in full, with the rest retrieved from reference TRBV19 and TRBJ2-2, is DGGITQSPKYLFRKEGQNVTLSCEQNLNHDAMYWYRQDPGQGLRLIYYSQIVNDFQKGDIAEGYSVSREKKESFPLTVTSAQKNPTAFYLCASQKGTGNPDWTGELFFGEGSRLTVL.